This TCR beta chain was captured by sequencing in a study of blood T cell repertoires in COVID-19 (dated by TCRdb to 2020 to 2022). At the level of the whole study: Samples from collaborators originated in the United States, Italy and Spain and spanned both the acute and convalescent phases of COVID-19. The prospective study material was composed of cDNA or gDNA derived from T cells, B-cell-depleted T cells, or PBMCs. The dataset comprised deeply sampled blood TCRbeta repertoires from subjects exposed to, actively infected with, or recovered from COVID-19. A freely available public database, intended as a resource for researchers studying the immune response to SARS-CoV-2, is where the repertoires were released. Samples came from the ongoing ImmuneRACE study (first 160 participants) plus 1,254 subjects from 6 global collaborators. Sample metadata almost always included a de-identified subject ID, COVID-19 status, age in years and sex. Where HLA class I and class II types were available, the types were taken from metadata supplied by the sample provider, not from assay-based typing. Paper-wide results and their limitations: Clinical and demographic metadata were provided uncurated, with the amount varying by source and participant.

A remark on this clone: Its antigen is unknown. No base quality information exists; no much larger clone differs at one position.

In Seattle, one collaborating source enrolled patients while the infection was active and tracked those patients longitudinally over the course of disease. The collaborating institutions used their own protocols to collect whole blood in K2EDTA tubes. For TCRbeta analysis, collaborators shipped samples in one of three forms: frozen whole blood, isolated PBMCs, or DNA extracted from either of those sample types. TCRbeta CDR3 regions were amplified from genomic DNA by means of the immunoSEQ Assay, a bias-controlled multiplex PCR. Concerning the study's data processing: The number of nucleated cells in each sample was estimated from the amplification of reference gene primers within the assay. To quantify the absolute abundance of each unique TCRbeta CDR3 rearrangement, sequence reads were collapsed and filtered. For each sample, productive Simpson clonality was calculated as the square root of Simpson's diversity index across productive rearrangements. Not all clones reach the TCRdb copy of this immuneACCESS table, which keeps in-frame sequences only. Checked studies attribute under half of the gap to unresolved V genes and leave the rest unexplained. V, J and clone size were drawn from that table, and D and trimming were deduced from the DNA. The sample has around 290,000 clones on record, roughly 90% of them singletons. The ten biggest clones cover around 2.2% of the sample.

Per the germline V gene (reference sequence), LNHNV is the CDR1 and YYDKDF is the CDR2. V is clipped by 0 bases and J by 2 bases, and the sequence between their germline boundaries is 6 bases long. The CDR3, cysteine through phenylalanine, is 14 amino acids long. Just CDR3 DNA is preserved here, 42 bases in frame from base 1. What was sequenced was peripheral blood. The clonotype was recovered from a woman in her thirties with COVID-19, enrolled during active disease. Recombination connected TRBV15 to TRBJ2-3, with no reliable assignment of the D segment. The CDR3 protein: CATSRDYNTDTQYF. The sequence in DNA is TGTGCCACCAGCAGAGATTACAACACAGATACGCAGTATTTT.